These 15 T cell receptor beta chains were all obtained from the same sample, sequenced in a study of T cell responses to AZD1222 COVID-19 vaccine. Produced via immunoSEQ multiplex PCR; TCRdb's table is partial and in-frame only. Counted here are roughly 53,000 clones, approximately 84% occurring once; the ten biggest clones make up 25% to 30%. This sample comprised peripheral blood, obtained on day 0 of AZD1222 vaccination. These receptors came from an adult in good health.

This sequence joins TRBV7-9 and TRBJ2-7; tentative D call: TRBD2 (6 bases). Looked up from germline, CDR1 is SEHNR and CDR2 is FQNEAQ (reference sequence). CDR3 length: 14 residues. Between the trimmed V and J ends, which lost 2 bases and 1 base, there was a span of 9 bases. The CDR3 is CASSLKDYSYEQYF. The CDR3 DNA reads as TGTGCCAGCAGCTTAAAGGACTATTCCTACGAGCAGTACTTC.

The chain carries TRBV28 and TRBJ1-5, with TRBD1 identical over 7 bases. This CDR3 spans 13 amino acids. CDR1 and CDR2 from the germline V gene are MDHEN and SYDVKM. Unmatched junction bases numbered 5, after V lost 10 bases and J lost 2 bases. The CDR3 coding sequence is TGTGCCACCAGGGGGGCGGGCAATCAGCCCCAGCATTTT. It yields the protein CATRGAGNQPQHF.

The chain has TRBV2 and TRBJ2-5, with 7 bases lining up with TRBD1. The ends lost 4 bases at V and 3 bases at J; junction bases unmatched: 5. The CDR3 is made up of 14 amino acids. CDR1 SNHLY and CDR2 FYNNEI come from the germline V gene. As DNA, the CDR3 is TGTGCCAGCAGTGGAACAGGGGCGGAAGAGACCCAGTACTTC. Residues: CASSGTGAEETQYF.

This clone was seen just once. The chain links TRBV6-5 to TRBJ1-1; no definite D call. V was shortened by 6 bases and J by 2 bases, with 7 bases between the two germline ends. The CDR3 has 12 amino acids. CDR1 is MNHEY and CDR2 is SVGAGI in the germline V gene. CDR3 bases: TGTGCCAGCAGCCTATCCAACACTGAAGCTTTCTTT. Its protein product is CASSLSNTEAFF.

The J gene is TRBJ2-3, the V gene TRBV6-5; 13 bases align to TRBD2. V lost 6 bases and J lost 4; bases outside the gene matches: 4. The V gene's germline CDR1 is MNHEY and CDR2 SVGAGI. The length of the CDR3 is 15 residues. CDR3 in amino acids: CASSALAGGPDTQYF. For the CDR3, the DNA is TGTGCCAGCAGCGCACTAGCGGGAGGGCCAGATACGCAGTATTTT.

The CDR3 DNA follows: TGTGCCTGGAGTGTTACCACTCCCTACGAGCAGTACTTC. This codes for CAWSVTTPYEQYF. V is TRBV30 and J is TRBJ2-7; no firm D call. Germline CDR1 and CDR2: GTSNPN and SVGIG (reference sequence). The CDR3 consists of 13 residues. V lost 0 bases and J 2 bases, leaving 8 bases between the germline ends.

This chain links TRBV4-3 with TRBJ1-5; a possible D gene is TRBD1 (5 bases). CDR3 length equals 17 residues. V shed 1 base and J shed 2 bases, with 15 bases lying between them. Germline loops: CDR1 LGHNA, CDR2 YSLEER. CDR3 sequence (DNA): TGCGCCAGCAGCCAAGGGGCAGGGTCGTTGGGCAATCAGCCCCAGCATTTT. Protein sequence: CASSQGAGSLGNQPQHF.

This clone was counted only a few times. CDR3 coding DNA: TGCAGAACAACCCGGCGGGACGAGCAGTACTTC. As protein: CRTTRRDEQYF. The V and J genes are TRBV29-1 and TRBJ2-7; D possibly corresponds to TRBD2 (5 bases). The CDR3 has 11 amino acids. Germline values: CDR1 SQVTM, CDR2 ANQGSEA.

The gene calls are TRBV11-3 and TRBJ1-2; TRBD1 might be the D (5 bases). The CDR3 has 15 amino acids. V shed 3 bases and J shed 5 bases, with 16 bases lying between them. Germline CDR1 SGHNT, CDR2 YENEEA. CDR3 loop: CASSLGGERKYGYTF. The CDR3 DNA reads TGTGCCAGCAGCTTGGGGGGTGAGCGCAAATATGGCTACACCTTC.

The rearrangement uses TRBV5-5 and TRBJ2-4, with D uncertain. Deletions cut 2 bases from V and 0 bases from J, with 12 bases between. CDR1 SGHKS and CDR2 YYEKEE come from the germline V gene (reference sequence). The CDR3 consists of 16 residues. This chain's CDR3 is CASSFKQIVAKNIQYF. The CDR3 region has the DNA TGTGCCAGCAGCTTCAAGCAGATAGTAGCCAAAAACATTCAGTACTTC.

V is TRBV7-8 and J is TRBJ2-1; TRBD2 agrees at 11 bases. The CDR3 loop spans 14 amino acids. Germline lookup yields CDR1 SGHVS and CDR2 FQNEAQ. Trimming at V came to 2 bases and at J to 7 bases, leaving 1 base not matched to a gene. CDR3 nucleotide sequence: TGTGCCAGCAGCTTAACTAGCGGGAGTAATGAGCAGTTCTTC. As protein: CASSLTSGSNEQFF.

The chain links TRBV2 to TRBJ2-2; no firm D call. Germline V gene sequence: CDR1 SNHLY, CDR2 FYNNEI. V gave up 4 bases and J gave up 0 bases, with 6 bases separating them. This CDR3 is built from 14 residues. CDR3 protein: CASSGLANTGELFF. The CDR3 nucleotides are TGTGCCAGCAGTGGGCTCGCGAACACCGGGGAGCTGTTTTTT.

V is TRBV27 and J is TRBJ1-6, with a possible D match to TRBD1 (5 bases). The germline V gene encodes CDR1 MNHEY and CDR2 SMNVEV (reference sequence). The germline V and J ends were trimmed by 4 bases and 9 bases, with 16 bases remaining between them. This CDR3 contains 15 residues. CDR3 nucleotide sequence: TGTGCCAGCAGTTCGGGGCCGGAGGTTCGTTCACCCCTCCACTTT. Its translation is CASSSGPEVRSPLHF.

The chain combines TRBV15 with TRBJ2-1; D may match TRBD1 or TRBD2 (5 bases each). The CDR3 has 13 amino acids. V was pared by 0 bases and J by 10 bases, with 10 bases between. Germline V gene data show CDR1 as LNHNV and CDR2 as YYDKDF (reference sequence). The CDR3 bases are TGTGCCACCAGCAGAGACCCGGGGCGGGAGCAGTTCTTC. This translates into CATSRDPGREQFF.

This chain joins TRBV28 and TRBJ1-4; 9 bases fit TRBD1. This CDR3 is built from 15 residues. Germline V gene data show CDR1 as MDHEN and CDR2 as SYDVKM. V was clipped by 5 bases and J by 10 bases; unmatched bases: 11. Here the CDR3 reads CASSLNRGLAGKLFF. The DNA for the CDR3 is TGTGCCAGCAGTCTTAACAGGGGGCTCGCAGGAAAACTGTTTTTT.